The 26 T cell receptor beta chains presented below share a single source sample, sequenced in a study of blood T cell repertoires in COVID-19. Sequenced by immunoSEQ multiplex PCR; TCRdb stores in-frame clones only, minus some. The profile shows some 250,000 clones, around 88% of them singletons. The sample comprised peripheral blood. The origin of the receptors is a man aged 80 or over with acute or convalescent COVID-19.

The count of this clone is one. The chain carries TRBV28 and TRBJ1-2; TRBD1 matches at 8 bases. Trimming took 5 bases from V and 8 from J; bases not matched to a gene: 7. The CDR3 has 13 residues. From germline, CDR1 is MDHEN and CDR2 SYDVKM. The CDR3 nucleotides read TGTGCCAGCAGTCCCAGGGGGCCGGGGGGCTACACCTTC. Its translation: CASSPRGPGGYTF.

This rearrangement joins TRBV11-2 to TRBJ1-2; no clear D gene. Per the germline V gene, CDR1 is SGHAT and CDR2 is FQNNGV. V was trimmed by 1 base and J by 7 bases, leaving 7 bases between them. The CDR3 is 12 residues long. The DNA of the CDR3 is TGTGCCAGCAGCTTAGGACTGGCTGGCTACACCTTC. This codes for CASSLGLAGYTF.

The chain combines TRBV6-2 or TRBV6-3 with TRBJ1-1, with D maybe TRBD1 (6 bases). CDR1 and CDR2 (germline): MNHEY, SVGEGT. This CDR3 has 16 residues. Deletions cut 2 bases from V and 1 base from J, with 14 bases between. The CDR3: CASSYKLGGGNTEAFF. The DNA for the CDR3 is TGTGCCAGCAGTTACAAACTTGGGGGCGGGAACACTGAAGCTTTCTTT.

The V gene is TRBV19, the J gene TRBJ1-2; perhaps TRBD1 as D (5 bases). This CDR3 contains 14 residues. Between the trimmed V and J ends, which lost 1 base and 0 bases, there was a span of 6 bases. Germline CDR1 reads LNHDA; CDR2 reads SQIVND (reference sequence). Here the CDR3 reads CASSIGQTNYGYTF. The DNA for the CDR3 is TGTGCCAGTAGTATAGGACAGACTAACTATGGCTACACCTTC. Complete variable domain (other parts from reference TRBV19 and TRBJ1-2): DGGITQSPKYLFRKEGQNVTLSCEQNLNHDAMYWYRQDPGQGLRLIYYSQIVNDFQKGDIAEGYSVSREKKESFPLTVTSAQKNPTAFYLCASSIGQTNYGYTFGSGTRLTVV.

The chain joins TRBV9 to TRBJ2-2; D remains unclear. The CDR3 has 13 residues. The V end was cut by 5 bases, the J end by 4 bases, with 9 bases between. CDR1 is SGDLS and CDR2 is YYNGEE in the germline V gene. CDR3 nucleotide sequence: TGTGCCAGCAGGGCCTCTGGCACCGGGGAGCTGTTTTTT. Its translation: CASRASGTGELFF.

V gene TRBV11-2 combines with J gene TRBJ2-7; 9 bases are a match to TRBD1. The V gene's germline CDR1 is SGHAT and CDR2 FQNNGV. Unmatched junction bases numbered 12, after V lost 5 bases and J lost 7 bases. CDR3 length equals 15 residues. CDR3 sequence reads: CASSPDRGAMVEQYF. Written as DNA, the CDR3 is TGTGCCAGCAGCCCCGACAGGGGGGCTATGGTGGAGCAGTACTTC. Based on the CDR3 plus reference TRBV11-2 and TRBJ2-7, the full variable domain is EAGVAQSPRYKIIEKRQSVAFWCNPISGHATLYWYQQILGQGPKLLIQFQNNGVVDDSQLPKDRFSAERLKGVDSTLKIQPAKLEDSAVYLCASSPDRGAMVEQYFGPGTRLTVT.

V is TRBV28 and J is TRBJ1-2; D is possibly TRBD1 (5 bases). Germline V gene lookup returns CDR1 MDHEN and CDR2 SYDVKM. The CDR3 covers 14 residues. Trimming cost V 5 bases and J 5 bases, with 15 bases left between them. DNA of the CDR3: TGTGCCAGCAGTGCCCTAAGCGGGGGTTATGGCTACACCTTC. This translates into CASSALSGGYGYTF.

J is TRBJ2-2 and V is TRBV28; unclear D gene. Germline lookup yields CDR1 MDHEN and CDR2 SYDVKM. Trimming stripped 4 bases from V and 5 bases from J, with 5 bases between. The CDR3 has 12 residues. As DNA, the CDR3 is TGTGCCAGCAGTTCCCTGACCGGGGAGCTGTTTTTT. Translation: CASSSLTGELFF.

This chain links TRBV5-3 with TRBJ1-5; D call uncertain. TRBV5-3 is designated an ORF whose function remains uncertain. Trimming stripped 0 bases from V and 4 bases from J, with 20 bases between. CDR3 length equals 18 residues. The DNA for the CDR3 is TGTGCCAGAAGCTTGGCGGGAAGCGGCCCGGCAGAAAATCAGCCCCAGCATTTT. This codes for CARSLAGSGPAENQPQHF.

V gene TRBV27 combines with J gene TRBJ1-4, with D maybe TRBD1 (6 bases). Per the germline V gene, CDR1 is MNHEY and CDR2 is SMNVEV (reference sequence). The CDR3 loop spans 20 amino acids. Trimming stripped 5 bases from V and 0 bases from J, with 25 bases between. CDR3 protein: CASSVRSTGWGLATNEKLFF. The CDR3 nucleotides read TGTGCCAGCAGTGTCCGCTCCACAGGGTGGGGGCTTGCAACTAATGAAAAACTGTTTTTT.

V is TRBV10-3 and J is TRBJ2-5; 11 bases line up with TRBD1. Germline V CDR1 and CDR2: ENHRY, SYGVKD. This CDR3 is 14 amino acids long. Trimming took 6 bases from V and 5 from J; bases not matched to a gene: 5. Here the CDR3 reads CAISGQGASETQYF. CDR3 bases: TGTGCCATCAGCGGACAGGGGGCTTCGGAGACCCAGTACTTC.

This chain uses TRBV9 with TRBJ2-7; TRBD2 matches at 9 bases. This CDR3 comprises 16 residues. Germline trimming cut 0 bases from V and 3 bases from J; bases unmatched to any gene: 7. CDR1 is SGDLS, CDR2 YYNGEE, per germline. For the CDR3, the DNA is TGTGCCAGCAGCGTAGCTGGGGTAGCGGGGGACTACGAGCAGTACTTC. Protein sequence: CASSVAGVAGDYEQYF. Complete variable domain (other parts from reference TRBV9 and TRBJ2-7): DSGVTQTPKHLITATGQRVTLRCSPRSGDLSVYWYQQSLDQGLQFLIQYYNGEERAKGNILERFSAQQFPDLHSELNLSSLELGDSALYFCASSVAGVAGDYEQYFGPGTRLTVT.

This clone appeared a few times. The gene calls are TRBV3-1 (or the pseudogene TRBV3-2) and TRBJ1-1; D call uncertain. The CDR3 has 15 amino acids. V was shortened by 0 bases and J by 2 bases, with 10 bases between the two germline ends. The germline gives CDR1 LGHDT, CDR2 YNNKEL (reference sequence). This CDR3 is CASSQDDTYNTEAFF. The CDR3 DNA reads TGTGCCAGCAGCCAAGATGATACATATAACACTGAAGCTTTCTTT.

The J gene is TRBJ1-4, the V gene TRBV19, with D perhaps TRBD1 (5 bases). CDR3 length: 16 residues. Trimming removed 3 bases from V and 0 bases from J, with 11 bases in between. Looked up from germline, CDR1 is LNHDA and CDR2 is SQIVND (reference sequence). In DNA, the CDR3 is TGTGCCAGTAGTATGGGGCTCTCAACAACTAATGAAAAACTGTTTTTT. Encoded protein: CASSMGLSTTNEKLFF.

Points on this clone: This sample also contains other DNA sequences that code for the same CDR3. The chain carries TRBV5-4 and TRBJ1-2, with 7 nucleotides matching TRBD1. The CDR3 totals 14 residues. V was pared by 0 bases and J by 2 bases, with 1 base of the junction left unmatched. Germline CDR1 SGHNT, CDR2 YYREEE (reference sequence). The CDR3 is CASSLAGQNYGYTF. The CDR3 coding sequence is TGTGCCAGCAGCTTGGCGGGACAGAACTATGGCTACACCTTC.

The chain carries TRBV6-1 and TRBJ1-6, with no clear D. The germline gives CDR1 MNHNS, CDR2 SASEGT. The ends were cut back, 3 bases at V and 9 bases at J, with 15 bases in the middle. The CDR3 is 15 residues long. The CDR3: CASSDNGPRGSPLHF. The CDR3 nucleotides are TGTGCCAGCAGTGACAACGGGCCCCGGGGTTCACCCCTCCACTTT.

This clone turned up a few times. The genes are TRBV28 and TRBJ1-2; 7 bases match TRBD1. Per the germline V gene, CDR1 is MDHEN and CDR2 is SYDVKM. CDR3 length: 15 amino acids. Germline trimming cut 7 bases from V and 0 bases from J; bases unmatched to any gene: 8. The CDR3 coding sequence is TGTGCCAGCACCGCAGGGGGGATTACTAACTATGGCTACACCTTC. It specifies CASTAGGITNYGYTF.

The chain links TRBV7-2 to TRBJ1-6; 10 positions match TRBD1. CDR3 length: 14 amino acids. Germline values: CDR1 SGHTA, CDR2 FQGNSA. The V and J ends lost 3 bases and 11 bases, in that order; junction bases with no gene match: 4. This CDR3 is CASSFGQGVPPLHF. As DNA, the CDR3 is TGTGCCAGCAGCTTTGGACAGGGGGTCCCACCCCTCCACTTT.

The chain is built from TRBV19 and TRBJ2-3; the match to TRBD1 covers 7 bases. Germline CDR1 is LNHDA and CDR2 is SQIVND (reference sequence). V was clipped by 6 bases and J by 8 bases; unmatched bases: 5. This CDR3 has 12 residues. CDR3: CASRLAGGTQYF. As DNA, the CDR3 is TGTGCCAGTAGGCTGGCAGGGGGTACGCAGTATTTT.

A single count supports this clone. V usage is TRBV28 and J usage is TRBJ2-2; a weak D match, TRBD1 (6 bases). With 4 bases removed from V and 0 bases from J, the gap between germline ends came to 12 bases. This CDR3 region has 16 residues. Germline-derived CDR1 and CDR2 are MDHEN and SYDVKM. The CDR3 loop is CASSSQGGPNTGELFF. The CDR3 region has the DNA TGTGCCAGCAGTTCACAGGGCGGGCCGAACACCGGGGAGCTGTTTTTT. Combining the CDR3 with reference TRBV28 and TRBJ2-2 gives the whole variable domain DVKVTQSSRYLVKRTGEKVFLECVQDMDHENMFWYRQDPGLGLRLIYFSYDVKMKEKGDIPEGYSVSREKKERFSLILESASTNQTSMYLCASSSQGGPNTGELFFGEGSRLTVL.

CDR3 loop: CASFQGNTIYF. CDR3 coding DNA: TGTGCCAGCTTTCAGGGAAACACCATATATTTT. J is TRBJ1-3 and V is TRBV2; D call uncertain. The V end was cut by 8 bases, the J end by 4 bases, with 6 bases between. CDR3 length: 11 amino acids. CDR1 and CDR2 (germline): SNHLY, FYNNEI.

The chain is built from TRBV2 and TRBJ2-1; 7 nucleotides line up with TRBD1. V lost 7 bases to trimming and J lost 9 bases; unmatched junction nucleotides: 9. Germline CDR1 is SNHLY and CDR2 is FYNNEI. The CDR3 is made up of 13 amino acids. CDR3 protein: CASTRQGASEQFF. CDR3 nucleotides: TGTGCCAGCACCAGACAGGGCGCAAGTGAGCAGTTCTTC.

V gene TRBV6-5 combines with J gene TRBJ1-1, with D possibly being TRBD1 (5 bases). The V end was cut by 7 bases, the J end by 1 base, with 7 bases between. Germline assignment: CDR1 MNHEY and CDR2 SVGAGI. CDR3 length: 12 residues. CDR3 in DNA: TGTGCCAGCAAAGGGGAGAACACTGAAGCTTTCTTT. It encodes CASKGENTEAFF.

V usage is TRBV5-4 and J usage is TRBJ2-1; 7 bases align to TRBD1. CDR3 length: 14 amino acids. Germline V gene data show CDR1 as SGHNT and CDR2 as YYREEE (reference sequence). V lost 3 bases to trimming and J lost 7 bases; unmatched junction nucleotides: 7. The DNA for the CDR3 is TGTGCCAGCAGCTCTCGACAGGGCGAGAATGAGCAGTTCTTC. Its translation: CASSSRQGENEQFF.

J is TRBJ1-2 and V is TRBV6-1; no definite D call. Germline CDR1 and CDR2: MNHNS and SASEGT. The CDR3 length is 14 residues. Trimming left V 3 bases short and J 4 bases short, with 12 bases between. CDR3 amino acids: CASSEVVWSYGYTF. The CDR3 DNA sequence: TGTGCCAGCAGTGAGGTGGTGTGGAGCTATGGCTACACCTTC.

CDR3 sequence: CASSFSLGANYGYTF. CDR3 coding DNA: TGTGCCAGCAGTTTCTCCCTCGGAGCTAACTATGGCTACACCTTC. V is TRBV28 and J is TRBJ1-2, with D hard to call. This CDR3 spans 15 amino acids. The germline V gene has CDR1 MDHEN and CDR2 SYDVKM. V was shortened by 3 bases and J by 0 bases, with 11 bases between the two germline ends.